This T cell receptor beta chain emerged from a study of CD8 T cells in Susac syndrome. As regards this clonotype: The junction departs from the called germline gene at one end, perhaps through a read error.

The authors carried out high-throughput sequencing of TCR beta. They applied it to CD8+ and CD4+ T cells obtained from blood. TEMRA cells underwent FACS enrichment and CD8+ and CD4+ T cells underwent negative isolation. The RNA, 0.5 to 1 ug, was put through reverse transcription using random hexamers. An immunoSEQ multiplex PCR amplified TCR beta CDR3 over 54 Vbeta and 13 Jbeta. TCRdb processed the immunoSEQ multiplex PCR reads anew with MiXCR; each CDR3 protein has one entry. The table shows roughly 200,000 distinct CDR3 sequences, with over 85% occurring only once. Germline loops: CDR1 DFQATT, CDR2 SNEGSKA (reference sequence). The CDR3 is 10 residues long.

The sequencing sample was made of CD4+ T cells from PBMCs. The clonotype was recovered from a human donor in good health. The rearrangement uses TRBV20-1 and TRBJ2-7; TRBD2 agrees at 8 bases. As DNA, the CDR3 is TGCAGTGCTAGTGTCCTAGCGGGTTCCTTC. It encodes CSASVLAGSF.